This T cell receptor (beta chain) was profiled in a study of spatial heterogeneity in lung cancer. The study's findings and limits: More often at tumor resection than at routine follow-up, ubiquitous expanded tumor TCRs were detected in the blood.

MiXCR was run by TCRdb on the 5' RACE reads, yielding one entry per CDR3 protein. This sample carries around 110,000 distinct CDR3 sequences, 12% of them seen once, and the ten largest clones take approximately 17%. This clonotype showed up many times. Its specificity is not known. The time point is: blood at routine non-recurrence follow-up after resection. Whole RNA obtained from tumor, nontumor lung or frozen PBMC underwent sequencing without sorting. The sequencing used PBMCs, collected at follow-up. This clonotype originated in a male donor with early-stage non-small cell lung cancer.

CDR3 amino acids: CASSAGNSKGPQHF. CDR3 bases: TGTGCCAGCAGCGCGGGGAACAGCAAAGGACCCCAGCATTTT. The chain couples TRBV7-2 to TRBJ1-5; the D is unclear. This CDR3 region has 14 residues. Germline values: CDR1 SGHTA, CDR2 FQGNSA. V lost 5 bases and J lost 10, with 18 bases in between.